This T cell receptor (beta chain) was recovered during a study of CD8+CD57+ T cells in acquired aplastic anemia. Study details: DNA recovered from sorted CD4+ and CD8+ cells had a mean of about 3.5 ug. Study conclusions and caveats: CD8+ Simpson's diversity showed no significant patient-control difference.

According to the study, genomic DNA was the template for TCR beta VDJ and CDR3 profiling. Each CDR3 protein is one row after TCRdb ran MiXCR on the reads. The sample shows approximately 130,000 distinct CDR3 sequences, about 43% of them seen only once. This CDR3 comprises 14 residues. Germline values: CDR1 ENHRY, CDR2 SYGVKD. V dropped 4 bases and J dropped 7; count of bases not matched to a gene: 6. An expansion of CD8+CD57+ cells by flow cytometry had been shown in patients chosen for sequencing. Concerning this clonotype: The antigen is unknown.

The chain carries TRBV10-3 and TRBJ2-1; 8 nucleotides align to TRBD2. Specimen: sorted CD4+, CD8+, or CD8+CD57+ T cells (not recorded which) from PBMCs. This clonotype originated in a human donor with aplastic anemia. The CDR3 nucleotides are TGTGCCATCAGTGCGGGAGGGCAAAAAAATGAGCAGTTCTTC. Encoded protein: CAISAGGQKNEQFF.